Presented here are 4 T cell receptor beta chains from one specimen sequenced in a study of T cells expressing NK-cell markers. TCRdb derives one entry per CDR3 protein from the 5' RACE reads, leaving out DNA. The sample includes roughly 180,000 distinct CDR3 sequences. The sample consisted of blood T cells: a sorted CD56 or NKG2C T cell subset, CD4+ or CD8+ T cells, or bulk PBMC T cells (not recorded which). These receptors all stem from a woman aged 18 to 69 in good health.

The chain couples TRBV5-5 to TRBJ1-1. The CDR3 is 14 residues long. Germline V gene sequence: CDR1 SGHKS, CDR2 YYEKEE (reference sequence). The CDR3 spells CASSLDLRNTEAFF.

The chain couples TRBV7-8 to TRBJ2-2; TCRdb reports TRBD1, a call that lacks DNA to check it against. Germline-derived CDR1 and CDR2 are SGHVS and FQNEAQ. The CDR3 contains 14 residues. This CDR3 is CASSRTGDQGELFF.

The CDR3 is CATSRVWGGANEQFF. The chain has TRBV15 and TRBJ2-1; TCRdb lists TRBD1, though no DNA is available to test this call. In germline, CDR1 is LNHNV, CDR2 YYDKDF (reference sequence). The CDR3 length is 15 residues.

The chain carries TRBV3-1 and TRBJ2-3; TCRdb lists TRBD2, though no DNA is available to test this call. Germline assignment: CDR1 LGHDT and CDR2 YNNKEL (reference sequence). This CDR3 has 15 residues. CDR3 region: CASSPPGPFPDTQYF.